These T cell receptor beta chains were read from a single sample in a study of cytomegalovirus exposure and HLA in healthy donors. Only in-frame clones appear in the TCRdb table, and some are missing; sequencing was by immunoSEQ multiplex PCR. The sample yields around 200,000 clones, around 79% seen once. Sequenced material: PBMCs. Source of these receptors: a male donor in good health and CMV-seronegative. The CDR3 runs from the conserved cysteine through the conserved F or W. The order of the fields is clone size, D gene, V gene, J gene, CDR3 DNA, CDR3 protein. A D gene is named only where the DNA matches it firmly. Part of the rows lack a size; the others show once, few, many or a class for expanded clones.

abundance: -; d_gene: TRBD1; v_gene: TRBV9; j_gene: TRBJ1-2; CDR3nt: TGTGCCAGCAGCGTATTAGGACAGGGTGCTGGTGGCTACACCTTC; CDR3aa: CASSVLGQGAGGYTF
abundance: -; d_gene: -; v_gene: TRBV28; j_gene: TRBJ1-5; CDR3nt: TGTGCCAGCAGTTTCATCGCCGGTCAGCCCCAGCATTTT; CDR3aa: CASSFIAGQPQHF
abundance: few; d_gene: TRBD1; v_gene: TRBV6-5; j_gene: TRBJ2-1; CDR3nt: TGTGCCAGCAGTTACGGCGGGACAGGCTCCTACAATGAGCAGTTCTTC; CDR3aa: CASSYGGTGSYNEQFF
abundance: few; d_gene: -; v_gene: TRBV29-1; j_gene: TRBJ2-2; CDR3nt: TGCAGCGTTGCCAACACGAACACCGGGGAGCTGTTTTTT; CDR3aa: CSVANTNTGELFF
abundance: -; d_gene: TRBD1; v_gene: TRBV4-1; j_gene: TRBJ2-3; CDR3nt: TGCGCCAGCAGCCAAGATCTTGGGACAGGGTATGGAGATACGCAGTATTTT; CDR3aa: CASSQDLGTGYGDTQYF
abundance: -; d_gene: TRBD1; v_gene: TRBV9; j_gene: TRBJ2-5; CDR3nt: TGTGCCAGCAGCGTAGACCAGGGGGTGCAAGAGACCCAGTACTTC; CDR3aa: CASSVDQGVQETQYF
abundance: -; d_gene: -; v_gene: TRBV5-4; j_gene: TRBJ2-1; CDR3nt: TGTGCCAGCAGCGAACAGGGCGATGAGCAGTTCTTC; CDR3aa: CASSEQGDEQFF
abundance: -; d_gene: TRBD1; v_gene: TRBV9; j_gene: TRBJ1-1; CDR3nt: TGTGCCAGCAGCGTAGGGGCAGGGGGCCCTGAAGCTTTCTTT; CDR3aa: CASSVGAGGPEAFF
abundance: -; d_gene: TRBD1; v_gene: TRBV4-1; j_gene: TRBJ1-2; CDR3nt: TGCGCCAGCAGCCACCCCGGGAAGGGACAGCTCTTTTGGGGCTACACCTTC; CDR3aa: CASSHPGKGQLFWGYTF
abundance: -; d_gene: -; v_gene: TRBV10-3; j_gene: TRBJ2-1; CDR3nt: TGTGCCATCAGTCGCCAGGGCGACGGTTCGTATGAGCAGTTCTTC; CDR3aa: CAISRQGDGSYEQFF
abundance: -; d_gene: TRBD2; v_gene: TRBV9; j_gene: TRBJ2-3; CDR3nt: TGTGCCAGCAGCGTAGGATTAGGACTAGCGACAGATACGCAGTATTTT; CDR3aa: CASSVGLGLATDTQYF
abundance: -; d_gene: -; v_gene: TRBV7-8; j_gene: TRBJ1-4; CDR3nt: TGTGCCAGCAGCTTAGTGGCAGCAACTAATGAAAAACTGTTTTTT; CDR3aa: CASSLVAATNEKLFF
abundance: once; d_gene: -; v_gene: TRBV18; j_gene: TRBJ2-3; CDR3nt: TGTGCCAGCTCACCATCTACCCTAGGGGCAGATACGCAGTATTTT; CDR3aa: CASSPSTLGADTQYF
abundance: -; d_gene: -; v_gene: TRBV7-3; j_gene: TRBJ2-5; CDR3nt: TGTGCCAGCAGCTTAAGCGCGAGCCAAGAGACCCAGTACTTC; CDR3aa: CASSLSASQETQYF
abundance: -; d_gene: -; v_gene: TRBV7-2; j_gene: TRBJ1-1; CDR3nt: TGTGCCAGCAGCTTATACGACAGGAACACTGAAGCTTTCTTT; CDR3aa: CASSLYDRNTEAFF
abundance: -; d_gene: TRBD2; v_gene: TRBV2; j_gene: TRBJ2-7; CDR3nt: TGTGCCAGCAGTGATTGGAGCGGGAGGGCCTACGAGCAGTACTTC; CDR3aa: CASSDWSGRAYEQYF
abundance: once; d_gene: TRBD2; v_gene: TRBV19; j_gene: TRBJ2-1; CDR3nt: TGTGCCAGTAGTATAGTGGTAGGGGCGGGAGATGAGCAGTTCTTC; CDR3aa: CASSIVVGAGDEQFF
abundance: -; d_gene: TRBD1; v_gene: TRBV7-2; j_gene: TRBJ1-1; CDR3nt: TGTGCCAGCAGCTTAGAGGGACAGGGAACTGAAGCTTTCTTT; CDR3aa: CASSLEGQGTEAFF
abundance: -; d_gene: -; v_gene: TRBV11-2; j_gene: TRBJ1-1; CDR3nt: TGTGCCAGCAGCTTACGGGTGTACACTGAAGCTTTCTTT; CDR3aa: CASSLRVYTEAFF